One sample yielded the 2 T cell receptor beta chains listed below, sequenced in a study of blood T cell repertoires in COVID-19. Using immunoSEQ multiplex PCR, the repertoire was profiled, and TCRdb retains in-frame clones only, with some absent. The table lists around 100,000 clones, about nine tenths of them singletons. Sequenced: peripheral blood. All receptors come from a man aged 50 to 59 with active COVID-19.

The rearrangement links TRBV12-5 to TRBJ2-1; the match to TRBD1 covers 9 bases. CDR1 and CDR2 from the germline V gene are LGHNT and FRNRAP. The length of the CDR3 is 15 residues. J was trimmed by 6 bases and V by 7 bases; bases with no gene match: 10. The CDR3 nucleotides read TGTGCTAGTGACTACGGGACAGGGAGTTTCAATGAGCAGTTCTTC. Encoded protein: CASDYGTGSFNEQFF.

This clone was recorded only once. The CDR3 sequence: CASSLSGAGANVLTF. The CDR3 DNA reads as TGTGCCAGCTCGCTTTCAGGGGCTGGGGCCAACGTCCTGACTTTC. The chain links TRBV18 to TRBJ2-6; TRBD1 is a possible D gene (6 bases). This CDR3 has 15 amino acids. From germline, CDR1 is KGHSH and CDR2 LQKENI. V lost 6 bases to trimming and J lost 2 bases, with 11 bases between them.